Following are 21 T cell receptor beta chains from one sample sequenced in a study of blood T cells in healthy people across ages. Sample-barcoded 5' priming and a J-beta primer mix drove a second PCR of 7 to 11 cycles. TCRdb analysed the 5' RACE reads with MiXCR anew, one entry per CDR3 protein. Counted here are roughly 790,000 distinct CDR3 sequences, 43% occurring once; the ten biggest clones make up roughly 19%. Material: blood. The source is a woman aged 55 to 70 in good health.

Points on this clonotype: One junction end disagrees with the germline gene, perhaps due to a read error. The chain is built from TRBV3-1 and TRBJ2-4, with 9 nucleotides matching TRBD1. The CDR3 contains 12 residues. Germline CDR1 reads LGHDT; CDR2 reads YNNKEL (reference sequence). The CDR3 region is CVSSGTGSIQYF. The CDR3 bases are TGTGTCAGCAGCGGGACAGGGAGCATTCAGTACTTC.

The chain employs TRBV4-2 and TRBJ1-1; 9 nucleotides line up with TRBD1. The germline gives CDR1 LGHNA, CDR2 YNFKEQ. The CDR3 is 16 amino acids. V trimming: 5 bases; J trimming: 0 bases; junction bases outside the gene matches: 7. CDR3 sequence: CASSSTQGAMNTEAFF. DNA for the CDR3: TGTGCCAGCAGCTCAACACAGGGGGCGATGAACACTGAAGCTTTCTTT.

The CDR3 DNA reads TGCAGTGCCAGTGGGGTCACAGATACGCAGTATTTT. Amino acids: CSASGVTDTQYF. The rearrangement joins TRBV20-1 to TRBJ2-3; the D is unclear. Trimming took off 6 bases at V and 2 bases at J, with 9 bases between the two ends. Germline V gene sequence: CDR1 DFQATT, CDR2 SNEGSKA (reference sequence). The CDR3 totals 12 residues.

A note on this clonotype: A much bigger clone sits one base away, suggesting this may be a read error. The rearrangement uses TRBV18 and TRBJ2-1; 8 bases line up with TRBD2. CDR3 size: 16 residues. Germline V gene data show CDR1 as KGHSH and CDR2 as LQKENI. The CDR3 nucleotides read TGTGCCAGCTCACCAGTTCCGGGAGGGCCTTTGAATGAGCGGTTCTTC. Encoded protein: CASSPVPGGPLNERFF.

In this sample, this clonotype turned up a few times. The rearrangement joins TRBV20-1 to TRBJ2-7, with 7 bases matching TRBD1. There are 13 residues in the CDR3. V lost 6 bases, J lost 1 base, and 6 bases stayed unmatched. CDR1 and CDR2 (germline): DFQATT, SNEGSKA (reference sequence). The CDR3 here is CSAWDSYSYEQYF. The CDR3 nucleotides are TGCAGTGCGTGGGACAGTTATTCCTACGAGCAGTACTTC.

This clonotype was observed a few times. This chain links TRBV5-6 with TRBJ2-3; TRBD2 matches 10 bases. Unmatched junction bases numbered 6, after V lost 4 bases and J lost 4 bases. Per the germline V gene, CDR1 is SGHDT and CDR2 is YYEEEE. The CDR3 sequence is 15 residues long. In DNA, the CDR3 is TGTGCCAGCAGCACCGCGGGACTAGCGTCAGATACGCAGTATTTT. Amino acid sequence: CASSTAGLASDTQYF.

This clonotype was seen a handful of times. The chain is built from TRBV14 and TRBJ2-3; D unclear. The CDR3 contains 16 residues. Germline V gene lookup returns CDR1 SGHDN and CDR2 FVKESK. Trimming cost V 0 bases and J 2 bases, with 12 bases left between them. The CDR3 sequence: CASSQDLGYPTDTQYF. CDR3 nucleotides: TGTGCCAGCAGCCAAGATCTAGGATACCCCACAGATACGCAGTATTTT. The full variable domain, completed using reference TRBV14 and TRBJ2-3, is EAGVTQFPSHSVIEKGQTVTLRCDPISGHDNLYWYRRVMGKEIKFLLHFVKESKQDESGMPNNRFLAERTGGTYSTLKVQPAELEDSGVYFCASSQDLGYPTDTQYFGPGTRLTVL.

This chain joins TRBV6-4 and TRBJ2-7; 10 nucleotides align to TRBD1. V gave up 9 bases and J gave up 6 bases; unmatched junction bases: 11. The CDR3 contains 14 residues. Per the germline V gene, CDR1 is MRHNA and CDR2 is SNTAGT. In DNA, the CDR3 is TGTGCCAGATTGACCGGGACAGGGGATTGCGAGCAGTACTTC. This translates into CARLTGTGDCEQYF.

V gene TRBV5-1 combines with J gene TRBJ1-1; 9 bases align to TRBD1. The CDR3 is 16 amino acids. CDR1 is SGHRS and CDR2 is YFSETQ in the germline V gene. Trimming at V came to 0 bases and at J to 4 bases, leaving 7 bases not matched to a gene. CDR3 sequence: CASSLARDRVGTEAFF. In DNA, the CDR3 is TGCGCCAGCAGCTTGGCGAGGGACAGGGTGGGCACTGAAGCTTTCTTT.

This clonotype was counted at least ten times. This rearrangement joins TRBV5-5 to TRBJ2-5; TRBD2 is a possible D gene (6 bases). CDR1 is SGHKS, CDR2 YYEKEE, per germline (reference sequence). The CDR3 sequence is 14 residues long. Trimming pared 1 base from V and 1 base from J, leaving 8 bases between. CDR3 nucleotide sequence: TGTGCCAGCAGCTTGACTAGCTCCCAAGAGACCCAGTACTTC. Protein product: CASSLTSSQETQYF. The whole variable domain, remainder taken from reference TRBV5-5 and TRBJ2-5, is DAGVTQSPTHLIKTRGQQVTLRCSPISGHKSVSWYQQVLGQGPQFIFQYYEKEERGRGNFPDRFSARQFPNYSSELNVNALLLGDSALYLCASSLTSSQETQYFGPGTRLLVL.

CDR3 sequence (DNA): TGTGCCATCAGTGAGGGACTAGCGGGAGTGAGGGCCAACGTCCTGACTTTC. Its protein product is CAISEGLAGVRANVLTF. This sequence joins TRBV10-3 and TRBJ2-6, with 13 bases aligning to TRBD2. Unmatched junction bases numbered 3, after V lost 2 bases and J lost 5 bases. The germline V gene encodes CDR1 ENHRY and CDR2 SYGVKD. The CDR3 loop spans 17 amino acids.

The CDR3 bases are TGTGCCAGCAGTTACGTCTCAGGGGATCAGCCCCAGCATTTT. It is translated as CASSYVSGDQPQHF. This chain links TRBV6-5 with TRBJ1-5, with a weak D call TRBD1 (6 bases). The germline V gene has CDR1 MNHEY and CDR2 SVGAGI. The CDR3 covers 14 residues. V lost 2 bases, J lost 5 bases, and 10 bases lay in between.

To note about this clonotype: One end of the junction does not line up with germline, which may come from a read error. This sequence joins TRBV4-2 and TRBJ2-1; TRBD2 is a possible D gene (6 bases). CDR3 length: 14 residues. CDR1 LGHNA and CDR2 YNFKEQ come from the germline V gene. The CDR3 sequence: CASSQLGGINKQFF. Here the CDR3 DNA reads TGTGCCAGCAGCCAACTGGGGGGTATCAATAAGCAGTTCTTC.

The chain is built from TRBV9 and TRBJ1-2; no clear D. The CDR3 sequence is 14 residues long. V was shortened by 3 bases and J by 1 base, with 10 bases between the two germline ends. The germline V gene encodes CDR1 SGDLS and CDR2 YYNGEE. CDR3 coding DNA: TGTGCCAGCAGCGCTACAGAGTTTAACTATGGCTACACCTTC. Amino acids: CASSATEFNYGYTF.

CDR3 protein: CAWSRQGNYGYTF. CDR3 sequence (DNA): TGTGCCTGGAGTAGACAGGGGAACTATGGCTACACCTTC. V is TRBV30 and J is TRBJ1-2, with 8 bases matching TRBD1. The germline V gene encodes CDR1 GTSNPN and CDR2 SVGIG (reference sequence). The CDR3 is made up of 13 amino acids. V lost 2 bases and J lost 2; bases outside the gene matches: 1. Full variable domain (outside the CDR3, taken from reference TRBV30 and TRBJ1-2): SQTIHQWPATLVQPVGSPLSLECTVEGTSNPNLYWYRQAAGRGLQLLFYSVGIGQISSEVPQNLSASRPQDRQFILSSKKLLLSDSGFYLCAWSRQGNYGYTFGSGTRLTVV.

This chain connects TRBV7-9 to TRBJ2-7; possibly TRBD1 for D (5 bases). The germline V and J ends were trimmed by 5 bases and 3 bases, with 17 bases remaining between them. CDR3 length: 15 amino acids. The germline V gene encodes CDR1 SEHNR and CDR2 FQNEAQ (reference sequence). The CDR3 sequence: CASSPVDSFHYEQYF. Here the CDR3 DNA reads TGTGCCAGCAGCCCCGTCGACAGTTTTCACTACGAGCAGTACTTC.

A few counts support this clonotype. V and J are TRBV5-1 and TRBJ2-7, with 8 bases identical to TRBD2. Germline V gene lookup returns CDR1 SGHRS and CDR2 YFSETQ. The CDR3 contains 16 residues. Unmatched junction bases numbered 6, after V lost 0 bases and J lost 1 base. CDR3 coding DNA: TGCGCCAGCAGCTTGGCTCTGGCTAGCGGGTCCTACGAGCAGTACTTC. The encoded protein is CASSLALASGSYEQYF.

In this sample, this clonotype turned up a few times. The V and J genes are TRBV5-1 and TRBJ2-2; D is ambiguous. Trimming removed 7 bases from V and 1 base from J, with 5 bases in between. CDR3 length: 12 residues. The germline V gene has CDR1 SGHRS and CDR2 YFSETQ. CDR3 bases: TGCGCCAGCTACCAGAACACCGGGGAGCTGTTTTTT. This translates into CASYQNTGELFF.

The gene calls are TRBV3-1 and TRBJ2-7; 15 nucleotides match TRBD2. The junction had 5 bases not matched to a gene; V was cut back by 2 bases and J by 6 bases. From germline, CDR1 is LGHDT and CDR2 YNNKEL (reference sequence). This CDR3 has 16 amino acids. The CDR3 DNA is TGTGCCAGCAGCCAACGGACTAGCGGGGGGGCTGGCGAGCAGTACTTC. It specifies CASSQRTSGGAGEQYF.

The chain carries TRBV4-2 and TRBJ1-1; D is uncertain. The CDR3 runs 15 residues. Trimming left V 0 bases short and J 0 bases short, with 8 bases between. CDR1 LGHNA and CDR2 YNFKEQ come from the germline V gene. CDR3 DNA sequence: TGTGCCAGCAGCCAAGACAACACCCTGAACACTGAAGCTTTCTTT. Translated, it gives CASSQDNTLNTEAFF.

On this clonotype: A read error may produce the germline difference seen at one junction end. The J gene is TRBJ2-3, the V gene TRBV6-6; no definite D call. Germline CDR1 MNHNY, CDR2 SVGAGI (reference sequence). The CDR3 has 13 residues. CDR3 residues: CASSPPGTETQYF. The CDR3 nucleotides are TGTGCCAGCAGTCCCCCGGGTACAGAGACGCAGTATTTT.